The present T cell receptor beta chain was sequenced within a study of cytomegalovirus exposure and HLA in healthy donors. Trimming removed 5 bases from V and 4 bases from J, with 11 bases in between. In germline, CDR1 is LNHNV, CDR2 YYDKDF (reference sequence). The CDR3 has 13 residues. The PCR made use of 60 Vbeta and 13 Jbeta primers. Clones were sequenced by immunoSEQ multiplex PCR, and TCRdb holds only the in-frame ones, with some missing. The table has about 120,000 clones, roughly 80% seen once. The rearrangement uses TRBV15 and TRBJ1-2; the D is unclear. The sequence derives from a man aged 25-45 years in good health and CMV-seropositive. What was sequenced was PBMCs. The DNA of the CDR3 is TGTGCCACCAGCGGAGGAGAGTTCTATGGCTACACCTTC. Translated: CATSGGEFYGYTF.